The 3 T cell receptor beta chains presented below share a single source sample, sequenced in a study of beta chain features in type 1 diabetes (dated by TCRdb to the late 2010s). Preparation of the library involved the immunoSEQ multiplex PCR assay. The entire isolated RNA was reverse transcribed using the High Capacity cDNA Reverse Transcription Kit, and thus expressed TCRB transcripts were sequenced. The source is immuneACCESS, and TCRdb retained only in-frame sequences with V and J called. Part of the clones is not carried over; for the studies checked, unresolved V genes explain less than half of this, and the remainder is unexplained. Recorded for this sample are 250,000 to 350,000 clones; around 15% of them occurred a single time. Together, the top ten hold 6.7% of the sample. Sequenced: central memory CD4+ T cells from blood. The receptors come from a man aged 25-45 years in good health.

The chain joins TRBV4-3 to TRBJ2-1, with D possibly matching TRBD2 (7 bases). Between the trimmed V and J ends, which lost 0 bases and 6 bases, there was a span of 15 bases. CDR1 LGHNA and CDR2 YSLEER come from the germline V gene. The CDR3 spans 16 residues. The CDR3 region is CASSQESGGGRNEQFF. The CDR3 DNA reads as TGCGCCAGCAGCCAAGAGTCGGGGGGCGGGCGCAATGAGCAGTTCTTC.

The chain links TRBV7-2 to TRBJ2-1, with 11 bases identical to TRBD2. Germline V CDR1 and CDR2: SGHTA, FQGNSA. V gave up 5 bases and J gave up 5 bases; unmatched junction bases: 5. The CDR3 has 15 amino acids. This CDR3 is CASSVTSGADNEQFF. The CDR3 nucleotides read TGTGCCAGCAGCGTGACTAGCGGGGCCGACAATGAGCAGTTCTTC.

The sample holds a few counts of this clone. This chain joins TRBV12-5 and TRBJ1-4; the D gene is possibly TRBD1 (6 bases). This CDR3 comprises 16 residues. Germline CDR1 and CDR2: LGHNT and FRNRAP. V lost 5 bases and J lost 2, with 15 bases in between. For the CDR3, the DNA is TGTGCTAGTGGTCGACTAACAGGGATCACTAATGAAAAACTGTTTTTT. Translated, it gives CASGRLTGITNEKLFF.